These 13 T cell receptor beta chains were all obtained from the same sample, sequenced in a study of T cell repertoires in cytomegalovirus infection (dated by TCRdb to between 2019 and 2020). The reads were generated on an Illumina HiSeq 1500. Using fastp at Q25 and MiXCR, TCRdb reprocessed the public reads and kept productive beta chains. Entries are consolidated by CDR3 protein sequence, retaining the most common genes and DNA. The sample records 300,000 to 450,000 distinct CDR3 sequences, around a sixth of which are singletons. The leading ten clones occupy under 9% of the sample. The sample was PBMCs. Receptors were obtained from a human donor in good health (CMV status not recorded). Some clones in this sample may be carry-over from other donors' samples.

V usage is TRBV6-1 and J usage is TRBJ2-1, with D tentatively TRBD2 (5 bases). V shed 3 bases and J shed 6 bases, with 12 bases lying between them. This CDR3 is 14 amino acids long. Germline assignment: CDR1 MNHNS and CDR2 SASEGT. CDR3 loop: CASSEEAVPNEQFF. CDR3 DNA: TGTGCCAGCAGTGAGGAGGCAGTCCCCAATGAGCAGTTCTTC.

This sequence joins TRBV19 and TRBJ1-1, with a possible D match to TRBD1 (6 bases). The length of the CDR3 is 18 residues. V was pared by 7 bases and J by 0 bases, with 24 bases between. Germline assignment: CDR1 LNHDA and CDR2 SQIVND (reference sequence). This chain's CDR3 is CASTLGGGLFRMNTEAFF. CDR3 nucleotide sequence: TGTGCCAGTACCCTCGGGGGGGGCCTTTTCAGGATGAACACTGAAGCTTTCTTT.

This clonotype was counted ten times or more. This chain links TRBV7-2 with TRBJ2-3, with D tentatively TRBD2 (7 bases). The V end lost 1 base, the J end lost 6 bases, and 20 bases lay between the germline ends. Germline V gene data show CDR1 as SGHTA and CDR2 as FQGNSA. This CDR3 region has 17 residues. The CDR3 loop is CASSLGRGALALDTQYF. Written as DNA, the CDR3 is TGTGCCAGCAGCTTAGGTCGGGGGGCCCTAGCACTGGATACGCAGTATTTT. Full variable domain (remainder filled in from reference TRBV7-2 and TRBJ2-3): GAGVSQSPSNKVTEKGKDVELRCDPISGHTALYWYRQSLGQGLEFLIYFQGNSAPDKSGLPSDRFSAERTGGSVSTLTIQRTQQEDSAVYLCASSLGRGALALDTQYFGPGTRLTVL.

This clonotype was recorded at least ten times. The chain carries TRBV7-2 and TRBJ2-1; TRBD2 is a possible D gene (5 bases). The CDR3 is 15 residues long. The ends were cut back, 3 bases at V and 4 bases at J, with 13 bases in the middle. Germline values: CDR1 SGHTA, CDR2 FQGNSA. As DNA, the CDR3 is TGTGCCAGCAGCTTCGGACCCGGGATGTACAATGAGCAGTTCTTC. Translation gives CASSFGPGMYNEQFF.

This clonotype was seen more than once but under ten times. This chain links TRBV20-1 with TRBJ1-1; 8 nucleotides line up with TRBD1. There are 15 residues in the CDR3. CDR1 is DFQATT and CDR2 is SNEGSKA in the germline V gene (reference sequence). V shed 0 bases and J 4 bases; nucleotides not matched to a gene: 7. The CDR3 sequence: CSARDSGQGGTEAFF. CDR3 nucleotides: TGCAGTGCTAGAGATTCCGGACAGGGAGGCACTGAAGCTTTCTTT.

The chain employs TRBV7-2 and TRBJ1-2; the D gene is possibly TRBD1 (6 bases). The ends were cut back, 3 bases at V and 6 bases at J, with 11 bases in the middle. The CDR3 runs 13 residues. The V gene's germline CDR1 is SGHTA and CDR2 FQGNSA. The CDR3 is CASSLGGQDGYTF. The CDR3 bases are TGTGCCAGCAGCTTGGGGGGGCAGGATGGCTACACCTTC.

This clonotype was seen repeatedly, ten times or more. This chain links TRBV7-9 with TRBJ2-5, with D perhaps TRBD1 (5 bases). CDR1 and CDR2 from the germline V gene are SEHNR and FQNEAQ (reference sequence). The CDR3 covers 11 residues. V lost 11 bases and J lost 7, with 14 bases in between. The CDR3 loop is CAVSGSGTQYF. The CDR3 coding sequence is TGTGCCGTTTCAGGGTCAGGGACCCAGTACTTC.

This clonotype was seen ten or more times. CDR3 protein: CASSTPGQGQETQYF. The CDR3 DNA sequence: TGTGCCAGCAGTACCCCCGGGCAGGGGCAAGAGACCCAGTACTTC. J is TRBJ2-5 and V is TRBV12-3 or TRBV12-4; weak D call: TRBD1 (6 bases). This CDR3 is 15 amino acids long. Trimming removed 5 bases at V and 2 bases at J, with 15 bases between.

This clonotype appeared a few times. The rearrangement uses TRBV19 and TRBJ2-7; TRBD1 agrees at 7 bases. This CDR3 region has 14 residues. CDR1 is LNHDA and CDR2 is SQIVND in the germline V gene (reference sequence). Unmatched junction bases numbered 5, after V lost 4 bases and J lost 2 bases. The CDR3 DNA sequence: TGTGCCAGTAGTAGGACAGGACCCACCTACGAGCAGTACTTC. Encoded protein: CASSRTGPTYEQYF.

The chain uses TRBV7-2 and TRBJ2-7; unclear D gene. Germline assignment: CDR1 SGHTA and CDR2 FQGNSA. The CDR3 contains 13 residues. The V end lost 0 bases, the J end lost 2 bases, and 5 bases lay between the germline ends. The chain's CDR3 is CASSLASTYEQYF. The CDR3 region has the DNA TGTGCCAGCAGCTTAGCTAGCACCTACGAGCAGTACTTC.

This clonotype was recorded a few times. CDR3 coding DNA: TGTGCCAGCAGTTACTCTTCGGGAGGGCCCTCCTACGAGCAGTACTTC. This gives the protein CASSYSSGGPSYEQYF. The chain uses TRBV6-5 and TRBJ2-7; 8 positions agree with TRBD2. There are 16 residues in the CDR3. Germline-derived CDR1 and CDR2 are MNHEY and SVGAGI. V was clipped by 0 bases and J by 0 bases; unmatched bases: 4.

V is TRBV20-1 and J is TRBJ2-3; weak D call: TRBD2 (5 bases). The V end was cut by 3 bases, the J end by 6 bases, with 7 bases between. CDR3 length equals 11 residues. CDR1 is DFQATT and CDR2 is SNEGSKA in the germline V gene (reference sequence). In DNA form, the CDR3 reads TGCAGTGCTAGTCGGGGTGATACGCAGTATTTT. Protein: CSASRGDTQYF.

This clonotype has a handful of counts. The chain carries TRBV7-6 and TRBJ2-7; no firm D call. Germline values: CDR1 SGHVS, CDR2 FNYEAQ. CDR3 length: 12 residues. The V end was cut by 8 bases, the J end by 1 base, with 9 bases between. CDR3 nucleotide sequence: TGTGCCAGCGAACGGGCTTCCTACGAGCAGTACTTC. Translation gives CASERASYEQYF.